These T cell receptor beta chains were read from a single sample in a study of T cell responses to AZD1222 COVID-19 vaccine. Generated by immunoSEQ multiplex PCR, the TCRdb table keeps only in-frame clones and is missing some. The sample has about 200,000 clones; roughly 94% are singletons. The sample consisted of peripheral blood, taken 28 days after the second dose of the MenACWY control vaccine. The receptors were gathered from an adult who received the MenACWY meningococcal vaccine as a control. CDR3s include the opening cysteine and the closing phenylalanine or tryptophan. D genes are given only for firm matches. Only part of the rows carry a size: once, few, many, or a class if the clone is expanded.

clone_size	d_call	v_call	j_call	cdr3_nt	cdr3_aa
once	.	TRBV29-1	TRBJ2-1	TGCAGCGTTGAGGAGGGTTCCAGCTCCTACAATGAGCAGTTCTTC	CSVEEGSSSYNEQFF
once	.	TRBV18	TRBJ1-1	TGTGCCAGCTCAACCGGGGGGAACACTGAAGCTTTCTTT	CASSTGGNTEAFF
.	.	TRBV28	TRBJ1-1	TGTGCCAGCAGTTTTAAGCCGAACACTGAAGCTTTCTTT	CASSFKPNTEAFF
.	TRBD2	TRBV28	TRBJ2-5	TGTGCCAGCGGAGCGGGGGATATCCAAGAGACCCAGTACTTC	CASGAGDIQETQYF
.	TRBD1	TRBV5-8	TRBJ1-1	TGTGCCAGCAGAGGGACAGCCATGAACACTGAAGCTTTCTTT	CASRGTAMNTEAFF
.	.	TRBV28	TRBJ1-5	TGTGCCAGCACCTCGGGGTGGCAGCCCCAGCATTTT	CASTSGWQPQHF
.	.	TRBV7-9	TRBJ1-2	TGTGCCAGCAGTCATGACAGGATGTATGGCTACACCTTC	CASSHDRMYGYTF
.	TRBD1	TRBV6-5	TRBJ2-5	TGTGCCAGCCAAACCCGGGACAGGTCCCTTACTTACTTC	CASQTRDRSLTYF
.	.	TRBV18	TRBJ2-3	TGTGCCAGCTCACCACGGGGGGTAGGCACAGATACGCAGTATTTT	CASSPRGVGTDTQYF
.	.	TRBV4-3	TRBJ1-1	TGCGCCAGCAGCCCTGTCGAGGGTGACACTGAAGCTTTCTTT	CASSPVEGDTEAFF
.	.	TRBV11-3	TRBJ1-5	TGTGCCAGCAGCAGAGGGGTCGGGACACATAGCAATCAGCCCCAGCATTTT	CASSRGVGTHSNQPQHF
once	.	TRBV30	TRBJ2-7	TGTGCCTTGAACATAGGGGTCTACGAGCAGTACTTC	CALNIGVYEQYF
.	TRBD2	TRBV10-3	TRBJ2-5	TGTGCCATCAGCGGGGGGGCGTTAGAGACCCAGTACTTC	CAISGGALETQYF
.	.	TRBV7-9	TRBJ2-1	TGTGCCAGCAGCCCCGCCGGGGCCTCCTACAATGAGCAGTTCTTC	CASSPAGASYNEQFF
.	.	TRBV7-2	TRBJ2-2	TGTGCCAGCAGCACTGCGGCTATCGCCGGGGAGCTGTTTTTT	CASSTAAIAGELFF
.	.	TRBV7-2	TRBJ1-1	TGTGCCAGCACCAAGGACGGGGGCACTGAAGCTTTCTTT	CASTKDGGTEAFF
.	TRBD2	TRBV7-9	TRBJ2-1	TGTGCCAGCAGCAAGACTAGCGAGGGGCACAATGAGCAGTTCTTC	CASSKTSEGHNEQFF
.	TRBD1	TRBV28	TRBJ2-7	TGTGCCAGCAGTTTCCCGAGGGACAGGGTGGACGAGCAGTACTTC	CASSFPRDRVDEQYF
.	.	TRBV19	TRBJ2-3	TGTGCCAGTAGTTGGGGGAGTAGCCCCACAGATACGCAGTATTTT	CASSWGSSPTDTQYF
.	.	TRBV27	TRBJ2-5	TGTGCCAGCAGTTTAGCTGGGGGGGCAGAGACCCAGTACTTC	CASSLAGGAETQYF
.	.	TRBV7-2	TRBJ1-4	TGTGCCAGCAGATCAGGTGTGGGGGGTATTCCGGTTTTT	CASRSGVGGIPVF
.	TRBD1	TRBV18	TRBJ2-1	TGTGCCAGCTCCGGACAGGGGGGTCCGAACAATGAGCAGTTCTTC	CASSGQGGPNNEQFF
.	TRBD1	TRBV3-1/TRBV3-2	TRBJ2-1	TGTGCCAGCAGCCTTAGACAGGGGGCAAATGAGCAGTTCTTC	CASSLRQGANEQFF
.	TRBD2	TRBV28	TRBJ2-1	TGTGCCAGCAGTTTACCCGACGCGGGGGCGGGGGGGCCCATGTCCCACAATGAGCAGTTCTTC	CASSLPDAGAGGPMSHNEQFF
.	.	TRBV18	TRBJ1-1	TGTGCCAGCTCACCAGGGGTTGTGACTGAAGCTTTCTTT	CASSPGVVTEAFF
once	.	TRBV7-2	TRBJ2-7	TGTGCCAGCAGCCCGGTACAGGGCTCCTACGAGCAGTACTTC	CASSPVQGSYEQYF
.	TRBD2	TRBV5-1	TRBJ2-3	TGCGCCAGCAGCCCCGGGACTAGCGGAGATACGCAGTATTTT	CASSPGTSGDTQYF
.	.	TRBV19	TRBJ2-7	TGTGCCAGTAGTATCCCCACAGGGAAGATAGGCTCCTACGAGCAGTACTTC	CASSIPTGKIGSYEQYF
.	.	TRBV9	TRBJ2-7	TGTGCCAGCAGCGTAGCAGGGGACGGCCCCTACGAGCAGTACTTC	CASSVAGDGPYEQYF
.	TRBD2	TRBV5-1	TRBJ2-2	TGCGCCAGCAGCTCGGCAGTAGCGGGGGCCGTACCCGGGGAGCTGTTTTTT	CASSSAVAGAVPGELFF
.	.	TRBV9	TRBJ2-2	TGTGCCAGCAGCGTAGGAAGCAGCACCGGGGAGCTGTTTTTT	CASSVGSSTGELFF
.	.	TRBV6-5	TRBJ2-2	TGTGCCAGCAGTTATATTGGGGACGGGGAGCTGTTTTTT	CASSYIGDGELFF
.	TRBD1	TRBV7-9	TRBJ2-1	TGTGCCAGCAAAGAACCGGGACAGGGCAATGAGCAGTTCTTC	CASKEPGQGNEQFF
.	.	TRBV25-1	TRBJ1-3	TGTGCCAGCGGTCGGGACGCCAACTCTGGAAACACCATATATTTT	CASGRDANSGNTIYF
.	.	TRBV29-1	TRBJ2-5	TGCAGCGTTGATGGCAGGGCCGAGACCCAGTACTTC	CSVDGRAETQYF
.	.	TRBV5-1	TRBJ1-1	TGCGCCAGCAGCTCCACCGGGAACACTGAAGCTTTCTTT	CASSSTGNTEAFF
.	.	TRBV6-1	TRBJ2-1	TGTGCCAGCAGTGAAAGGGACCCCGGGGATTACAATGAGCAGTTCTTC	CASSERDPGDYNEQFF
.	TRBD1	TRBV28	TRBJ1-2	TGTGCCAGCAGCCCCATCCACCTTGGACAGGGGGACTATGGCTACACCTTC	CASSPIHLGQGDYGYTF
.	.	TRBV2	TRBJ1-3	TGTGCCAGCAGTGGAGGTTACTCTGGAAACACCATATATTTT	CASSGGYSGNTIYF
once	.	TRBV5-1	TRBJ2-5	TGCGCCAGCAGCTTGGAGGGTTTACTAGGGCCGGGGGAGACCCAGTACTTC	CASSLEGLLGPGETQYF
.	TRBD1	TRBV7-6	TRBJ2-7	TGTGCCAGCAGCTTAGGGGACAGCCAAGCGTACGAGCAGTACTTC	CASSLGDSQAYEQYF
.	TRBD1	TRBV7-9	TRBJ2-7	TGTGCCAGCAGCCGAGAACAGGGGGCTGGGTACGAGCAGTACTTC	CASSREQGAGYEQYF
.	.	TRBV5-6	TRBJ2-7	TGTGCCAGCAGCTCCACGGGGACGGCAACCTACGAGCAGTACTTC	CASSSTGTATYEQYF